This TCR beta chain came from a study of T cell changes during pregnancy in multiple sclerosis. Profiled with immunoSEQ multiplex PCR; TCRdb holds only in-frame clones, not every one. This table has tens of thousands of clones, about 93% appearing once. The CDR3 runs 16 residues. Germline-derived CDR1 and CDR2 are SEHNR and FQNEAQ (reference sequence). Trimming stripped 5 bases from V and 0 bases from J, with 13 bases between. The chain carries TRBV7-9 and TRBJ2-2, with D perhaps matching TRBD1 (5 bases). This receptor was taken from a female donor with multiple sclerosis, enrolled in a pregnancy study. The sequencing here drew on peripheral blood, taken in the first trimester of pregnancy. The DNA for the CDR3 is TGTGCCAGCAGCCACGGGCTCAGGGCGAACACCGGGGAGCTGTTTTTT. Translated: CASSHGLRANTGELFF.